These 16 T cell receptor beta chains came from one sample sequenced in a study of cytomegalovirus exposure and HLA in healthy donors. TCRdb's copy holds only in-frame clones and misses some; the assay was immunoSEQ multiplex PCR. The sample includes about 300,000 clones, around 89% of them seen just once. The sequenced sample was PBMCs. These receptors were obtained from a young woman in good health and CMV-seronegative.

The gene calls are TRBV5-4 and TRBJ2-1; D is possibly TRBD1 (5 bases). The CDR3 extends over 14 amino acids. Germline CDR1 SGHNT, CDR2 YYREEE (reference sequence). The germline V and J ends were trimmed by 4 bases and 8 bases, with 16 bases remaining between them. This CDR3 reads CASSPTPQGDEQFF. CDR3 DNA: TGTGCCAGCAGCCCCACGCCCCAAGGGGATGAGCAGTTCTTC. Full variable domain (missing parts from reference TRBV5-4 and TRBJ2-1): ETGVTQSPTHLIKTRGQQVTLRCSSQSGHNTVSWYQQALGQGPQFIFQYYREEENGRGNFPPRFSGLQFPNYSSELNVNALELDDSALYLCASSPTPQGDEQFFGPGTRLTVL.

A word on this clone: Other DNA sequences of this sample code for an identical CDR3. The genes are TRBV27 and TRBJ2-1; no reliable D call. This CDR3 spans 11 amino acids. Germline V gives CDR1 MNHEY, CDR2 SMNVEV (reference sequence). V gave up 5 bases and J gave up 4 bases, with 3 bases separating them. This CDR3 is CASSQYNEQFF. The CDR3 DNA follows: TGTGCCAGCAGTCAATACAATGAGCAGTTCTTC.

This clone was observed once. The chain has TRBV5-1 and TRBJ1-1; D gene uncertain. V shed 4 bases and J shed 1 base, with 17 bases lying between them. From germline, CDR1 is SGHRS and CDR2 YFSETQ. The CDR3 is 16 residues long. CDR3 in amino acids: CASSPSVGSGNTEAFF. Here the CDR3 DNA reads TGCGCCAGCAGCCCATCGGTGGGGAGTGGGAACACTGAAGCTTTCTTT. The full variable domain, with the rest looked up from reference TRBV5-1 and TRBJ1-1, is KAGVTQTPRYLIKTRGQQVTLSCSPISGHRSVSWYQQTPGQGLQFLFEYFSETQRNKGNFPGRFSGRQFSNSRSEMNVSTLELGDSALYLCASSPSVGSGNTEAFFGQGTRLTVV.

CDR3 protein: CASSSLPGPQHF. The DNA for the CDR3 is TGTGCCAGCAGTTCACTCCCCGGGCCCCAGCATTTT. The rearrangement links TRBV28 to TRBJ1-5; D is unresolved. The CDR3 covers 12 residues. Per germline, CDR1 MDHEN and CDR2 SYDVKM. V lost 4 bases and J 9 bases, leaving 10 bases between the germline ends.

The V call is TRBV2, the J call TRBJ1-2; 7 bases are shared with TRBD1. Trimming cost V 0 bases and J 6 bases; bases outside gene matches: 7. Germline assignment: CDR1 SNHLY and CDR2 FYNNEI. The CDR3 runs 15 residues. The CDR3 sequence: CASSEAPWTGDGYTF. In DNA, the CDR3 is TGTGCCAGCAGTGAAGCGCCCTGGACAGGCGATGGCTACACCTTC. The variable domain in full, with the rest retrieved from reference TRBV2 and TRBJ1-2, is EPEVTQTPSHQVTQMGQEVILRCVPISNHLYFYWYRQILGQKVEFLVSFYNNEISEKSEIFDDQFSVERPDGSNFTLKIRSTKLEDSAMYFCASSEAPWTGDGYTFGSGTRLTVV.

This chain links TRBV5-1 with TRBJ2-1; no definite D call. The V and J ends lost 2 bases and 3 bases respectively, with 12 bases between them. The CDR3 spans 15 residues. Germline V gene lookup returns CDR1 SGHRS and CDR2 YFSETQ. The CDR3 loop is CASSLQSPGYNEQFF. In DNA form, the CDR3 reads TGCGCCAGCAGCTTACAGTCCCCCGGCTACAATGAGCAGTTCTTC.

This clone was detected only once. V is TRBV2 and J is TRBJ1-5; the match to TRBD1 covers 9 bases. The V gene end was trimmed by 2 bases and the J gene end by 6 bases; junction bases not matched to a gene: 8. Germline values: CDR1 SNHLY, CDR2 FYNNEI. The CDR3 totals 16 residues. CDR3 nucleotides: TGTGCCAGCAGTGAATCGACAGGGGGAATACGTCAGCCCCAGCATTTT. It translates to CASSESTGGIRQPQHF.

The chain employs TRBV28 and TRBJ2-3, with D maybe TRBD2 (5 bases). The length of the CDR3 is 13 residues. Germline V gene data show CDR1 as MDHEN and CDR2 as SYDVKM. V dropped 6 bases and J dropped 2 bases, with 9 bases sitting between them. The CDR3 loop is CASSLAYTDTQYF. In DNA form, the CDR3 reads TGTGCCAGCAGCCTAGCTTACACAGATACGCAGTATTTT.

The chain uses TRBV7-3 and TRBJ1-6; 10 nucleotides agree with TRBD1. The CDR3 has 17 amino acids. Germline V CDR1 and CDR2: SGHTA, FQGTGA. V lost 5 bases, J lost 10 bases, and 14 bases stayed unmatched. The CDR3 bases are TGTGCCAGCAGCGCCGGACAGGGGGGAGTGTACGACTCACCCCTCCACTTT. Amino acid sequence: CASSAGQGGVYDSPLHF.

This clone was counted once. The chain uses TRBV7-2 and TRBJ2-7; TRBD2 matches at 11 bases. CDR3 length equals 15 residues. The germline V gene has CDR1 SGHTA and CDR2 FQGNSA. Trimming took 0 bases from V and 5 from J; bases not matched to a gene: 3. The CDR3 loop is CASSLAGTSGHEQYF. DNA for the CDR3: TGTGCCAGCAGCTTAGCCGGGACTAGCGGCCACGAGCAGTACTTC. Full variable domain (missing parts from reference TRBV7-2 and TRBJ2-7): GAGVSQSPSNKVTEKGKDVELRCDPISGHTALYWYRQSLGQGLEFLIYFQGNSAPDKSGLPSDRFSAERTGGSVSTLTIQRTQQEDSAVYLCASSLAGTSGHEQYFGPGTRLTVT.

The CDR3 region has the DNA TGTGCCAGCAGACAGGCCGGGACCCCGGGAGGAGGCTACACCTTC. This gives the protein CASRQAGTPGGGYTF. The chain joins TRBV2 to TRBJ1-2; perhaps TRBD1 as D (5 bases). The CDR3 spans 15 residues. From germline, CDR1 is SNHLY and CDR2 FYNNEI. V was pared by 6 bases and J by 8 bases, with 22 bases between.

This chain links TRBV27 with TRBJ2-2; 11 nucleotides line up with TRBD2. CDR3 length: 17 amino acids. Germline CDR1 MNHEY, CDR2 SMNVEV (reference sequence). The trim removed 2 bases at V and 4 bases at J, leaving 6 bases unmatched. The CDR3 nucleotides read TGTGCCAGCAGTTTAACTAGCGGGAGTATGGGCACCGGGGAGCTGTTTTTT. This gives the protein CASSLTSGSMGTGELFF.

The V call is TRBV5-4, the J call TRBJ2-5; D ambiguous. CDR1 and CDR2 from the germline V gene are SGHNT and YYREEE (reference sequence). V lost 1 base to trimming and J lost 1 base, with 8 bases between them. The CDR3 sequence is 14 residues long. The CDR3 bases are TGTGCCAGCAGCTTGTCCCAGGCCCAAGAGACCCAGTACTTC. It specifies CASSLSQAQETQYF.

The rearrangement uses TRBV12-5 and TRBJ2-7; 8 bases match TRBD1. Trimming removed 1 base from V and 5 bases from J; junction bases left unmatched: 4. The germline gives CDR1 LGHNT, CDR2 FRNRAP. The length of the CDR3 is 14 residues. CDR3 coding DNA: TGTGCTAGTGGTTTGGGACAGGGGCTCAACGAGCAGTACTTC. Translated: CASGLGQGLNEQYF.

The rearrangement links TRBV13 to TRBJ2-1; D is unresolved. Trimming pared 5 bases from V and 0 bases from J, leaving 11 bases between. Germline V lookup: CDR1 PRHDT, CDR2 FYEKMQ (reference sequence). The length of the CDR3 is 15 residues. In DNA form, the CDR3 reads TGTGCCAGCAGCCCGGTTAGGAGCTCCTACAATGAGCAGTTCTTC. This sequence encodes CASSPVRSSYNEQFF.

The V gene is TRBV28, the J gene TRBJ2-7; 8 bases fit TRBD1. Germline values: CDR1 MDHEN, CDR2 SYDVKM. V was pared by 5 bases and J by 7 bases, with 10 bases of the junction left unmatched. The CDR3 extends over 14 amino acids. CDR3 in amino acids: CASSLGGTGHEQYF. The CDR3 nucleotides read TGTGCCAGCAGTCTAGGGGGGACAGGCCATGAGCAGTACTTC.